This T cell receptor beta chain was sequenced for a study of blood T cells in healthy people across ages. Per germline, CDR1 SGDLS and CDR2 YYNGEE. This CDR3 has 15 amino acids. Trimming removed 0 bases at V and 4 bases at J, with 12 bases between. With a J-beta primer mix and a sample-barcoded 5' primer, a second PCR ran about 7 to 12 cycles. A 12-random-nucleotide template-switch adaptor tagged each cDNA molecule. TCRdb itself ran the 5' RACE reads through MiXCR, one entry per CDR3 protein. The sample carries around 1,700,000 distinct CDR3 sequences, approximately 30% recorded once. There were healthy Caucasian individuals from Russia, aged 6 to 90, serving as donors. Isolated per sample were at least 6 million PBMCs.

The TCR originated in a woman in her 30s in good health. This chain uses TRBV9 with TRBJ2-3, with a weak D call TRBD1 (5 bases). The specimen was blood. The CDR3 here is CASSVDVRVADTQYF. CDR3 nucleotides: TGTGCCAGCAGCGTAGACGTCAGGGTGGCAGATACGCAGTATTTT.